This T cell receptor (beta chain) was sequenced during a study of cytomegalovirus exposure and HLA in healthy donors. Primers: 60 Vbeta forward and 13 Jbeta reverse. Only in-frame clones appear in the TCRdb table, and some are missing; sequencing was by immunoSEQ multiplex PCR. This table has approximately 120,000 clones, roughly 86% appearing once. Whole-study results and caveats: In a later analysis, HLA-C alleles had the fewest associated TCRs, DRB1 alleles the most.

CDR3 size: 18 residues. Trimming removed 4 bases from V and 4 bases from J, with 25 bases in between. CDR1 and CDR2 (germline): KGHSH, LQKENI. Remarks on this clone: What it binds is not known.

This rearrangement joins TRBV18 to TRBJ1-2; unclear D gene. The sample was PBMCs. The receptor was derived from a man aged 18 to 35 in good health and CMV-seronegative. The CDR3 region is CASSRGDPTVGFGYGYTF. In nucleotides, the CDR3 is TGTGCCAGCTCACGAGGCGACCCCACGGTGGGTTTTGGCTATGGCTACACCTTC.